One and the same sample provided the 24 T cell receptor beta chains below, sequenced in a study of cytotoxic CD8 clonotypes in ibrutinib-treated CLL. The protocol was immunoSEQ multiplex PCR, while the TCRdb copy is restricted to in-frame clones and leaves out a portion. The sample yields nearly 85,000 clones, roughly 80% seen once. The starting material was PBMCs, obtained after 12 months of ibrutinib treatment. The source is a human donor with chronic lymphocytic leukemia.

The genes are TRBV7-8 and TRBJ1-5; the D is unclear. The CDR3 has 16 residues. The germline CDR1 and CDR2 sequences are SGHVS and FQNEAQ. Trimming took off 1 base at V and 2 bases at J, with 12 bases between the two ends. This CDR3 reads CASSLEAMQGNQPQHF. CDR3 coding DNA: TGTGCCAGCAGCTTAGAAGCCATGCAGGGCAATCAGCCCCAGCATTTT.

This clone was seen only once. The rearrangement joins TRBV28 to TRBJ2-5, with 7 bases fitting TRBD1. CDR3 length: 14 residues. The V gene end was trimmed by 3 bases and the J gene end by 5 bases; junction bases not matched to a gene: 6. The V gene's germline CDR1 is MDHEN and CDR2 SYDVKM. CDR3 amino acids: CASSLADRAETQYF. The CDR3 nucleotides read TGTGCCAGCAGTTTGGCCGACAGGGCGGAGACCCAGTACTTC.

The CDR3 DNA is TGTGCCAGCAGAGGTCCGGGGGTCAATGAGCAGTTCTTC. This translates into CASRGPGVNEQFF. This sequence joins TRBV7-3 and TRBJ2-1, with TRBD2 as a possible D gene (6 bases). The V gene lost 6 bases and the J gene lost 6 bases, with 12 bases spanning the gap. This CDR3 is built from 13 residues. CDR1 and CDR2 (germline): SGHTA, FQGTGA.

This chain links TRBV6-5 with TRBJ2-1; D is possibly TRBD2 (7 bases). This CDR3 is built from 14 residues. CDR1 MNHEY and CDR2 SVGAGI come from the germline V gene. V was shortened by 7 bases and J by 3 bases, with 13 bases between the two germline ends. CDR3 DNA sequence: TGTGCCAGCACCGGGGGGCGGGGCTACAATGAGCAGTTCTTC. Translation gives CASTGGRGYNEQFF.

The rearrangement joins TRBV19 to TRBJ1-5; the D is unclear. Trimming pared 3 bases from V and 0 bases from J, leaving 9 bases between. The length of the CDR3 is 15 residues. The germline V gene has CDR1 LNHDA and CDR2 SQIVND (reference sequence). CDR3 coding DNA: TGTGCCAGTAGTATTCAGGCGGATAGCAATCAGCCCCAGCATTTT. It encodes CASSIQADSNQPQHF.

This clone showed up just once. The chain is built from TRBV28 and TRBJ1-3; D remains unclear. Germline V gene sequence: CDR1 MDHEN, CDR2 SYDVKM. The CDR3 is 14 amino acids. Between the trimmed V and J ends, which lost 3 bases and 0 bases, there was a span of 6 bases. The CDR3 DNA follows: TGTGCCAGCAGTTTGTTACTCTCTGGAAACACCATATATTTT. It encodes CASSLLLSGNTIYF.

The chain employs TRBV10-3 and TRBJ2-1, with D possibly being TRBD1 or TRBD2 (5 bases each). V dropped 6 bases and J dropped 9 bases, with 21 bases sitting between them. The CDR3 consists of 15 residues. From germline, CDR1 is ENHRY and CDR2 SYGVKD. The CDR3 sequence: CAIRPQGMREGEQFF. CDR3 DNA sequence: TGTGCCATCAGGCCTCAGGGTATGCGCGAGGGTGAGCAGTTCTTC.

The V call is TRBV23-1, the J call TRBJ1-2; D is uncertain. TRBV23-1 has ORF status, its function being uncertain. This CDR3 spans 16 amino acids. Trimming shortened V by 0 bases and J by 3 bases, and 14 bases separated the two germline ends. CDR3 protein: CASSQSVEGLHYGYTF. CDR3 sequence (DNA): TGCGCCAGCAGTCAATCGGTGGAGGGTCTGCACTATGGCTACACCTTC.

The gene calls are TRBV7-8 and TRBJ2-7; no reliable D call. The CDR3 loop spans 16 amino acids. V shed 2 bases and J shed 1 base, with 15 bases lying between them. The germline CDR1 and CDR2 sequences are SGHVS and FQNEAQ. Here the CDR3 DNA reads TGTGCCAGCAGCTTATTTGTGGGCCCGCTATCCTACGAGCAGTACTTC. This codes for CASSLFVGPLSYEQYF.

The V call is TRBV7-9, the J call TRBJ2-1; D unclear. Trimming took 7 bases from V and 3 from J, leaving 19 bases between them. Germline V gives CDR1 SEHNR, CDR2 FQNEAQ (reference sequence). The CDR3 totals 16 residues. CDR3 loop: CASTPLDLLVYNEQFF. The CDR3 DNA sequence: TGTGCCAGCACCCCCCTCGACTTGCTAGTCTACAATGAGCAGTTCTTC.

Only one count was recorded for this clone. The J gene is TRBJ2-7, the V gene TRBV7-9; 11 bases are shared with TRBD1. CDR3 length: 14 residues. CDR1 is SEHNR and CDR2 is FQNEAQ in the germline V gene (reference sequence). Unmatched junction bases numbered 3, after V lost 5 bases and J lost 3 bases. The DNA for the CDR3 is TGTGCCAGCAGCAGGGACAGGGGGAACTACGAGCAGTACTTC. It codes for CASSRDRGNYEQYF.

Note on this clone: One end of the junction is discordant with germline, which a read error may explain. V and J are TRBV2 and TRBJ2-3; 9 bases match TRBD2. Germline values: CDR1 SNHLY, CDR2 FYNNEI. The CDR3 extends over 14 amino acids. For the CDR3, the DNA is TGTGCCAGCAGTGAAGAGGCCAGCGGGGGGCCGCCCGATTTT. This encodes CASSEEASGGPPDF.

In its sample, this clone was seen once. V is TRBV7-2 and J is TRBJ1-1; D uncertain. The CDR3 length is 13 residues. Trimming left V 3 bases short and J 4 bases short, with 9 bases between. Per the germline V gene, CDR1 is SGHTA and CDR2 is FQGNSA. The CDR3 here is CASSFTQGTEAFF. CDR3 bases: TGTGCCAGCAGCTTCACCCAAGGCACTGAAGCTTTCTTT.

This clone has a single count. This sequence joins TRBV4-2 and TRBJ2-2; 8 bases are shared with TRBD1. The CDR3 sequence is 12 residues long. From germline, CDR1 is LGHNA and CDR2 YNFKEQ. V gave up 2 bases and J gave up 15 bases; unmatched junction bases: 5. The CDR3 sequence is CASSQQDRAVFF. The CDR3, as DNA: TGTGCCAGCAGCCAACAGGACAGGGCTGTGTTTTTT.

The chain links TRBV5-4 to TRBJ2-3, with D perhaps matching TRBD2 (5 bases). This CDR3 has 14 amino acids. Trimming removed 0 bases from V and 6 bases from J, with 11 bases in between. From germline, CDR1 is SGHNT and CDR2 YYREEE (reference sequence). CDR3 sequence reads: CASSLGQTGDTQYF. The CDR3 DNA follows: TGTGCCAGCAGCTTGGGCCAAACGGGGGATACGCAGTATTTT.

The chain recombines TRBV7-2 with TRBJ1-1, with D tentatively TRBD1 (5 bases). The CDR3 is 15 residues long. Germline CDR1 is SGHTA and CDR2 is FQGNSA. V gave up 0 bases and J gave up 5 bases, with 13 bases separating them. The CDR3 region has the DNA TGTGCCAGCAGCTTAGCGCTCAGGGTGGGGACTGAAGCTTTCTTT. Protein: CASSLALRVGTEAFF.

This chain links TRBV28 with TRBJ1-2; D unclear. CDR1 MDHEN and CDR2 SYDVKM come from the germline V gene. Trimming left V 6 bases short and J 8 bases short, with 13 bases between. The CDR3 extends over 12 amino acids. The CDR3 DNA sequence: TGTGCCAGCAGCCCGGGCTGGTACGGCTACACCTTC. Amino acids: CASSPGWYGYTF.

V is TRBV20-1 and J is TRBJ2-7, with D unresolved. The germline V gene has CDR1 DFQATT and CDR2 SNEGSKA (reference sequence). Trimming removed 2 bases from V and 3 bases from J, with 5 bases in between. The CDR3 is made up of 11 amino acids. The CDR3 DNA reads TGCAGTGCTAGACTAGACTACGAGCAGTACTTC. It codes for CSARLDYEQYF.

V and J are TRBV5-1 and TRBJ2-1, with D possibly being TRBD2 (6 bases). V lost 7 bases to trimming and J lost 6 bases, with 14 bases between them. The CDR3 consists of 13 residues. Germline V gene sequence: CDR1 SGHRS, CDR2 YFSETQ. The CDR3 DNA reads TGCGCCAGCGCTTTCTCTAGCGTCAATGAGCAGTTCTTC. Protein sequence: CASAFSSVNEQFF.

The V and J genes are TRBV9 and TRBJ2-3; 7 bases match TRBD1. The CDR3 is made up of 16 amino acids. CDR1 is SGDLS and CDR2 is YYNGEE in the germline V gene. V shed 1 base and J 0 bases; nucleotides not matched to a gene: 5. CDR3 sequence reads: CASSVRGGVSTDTQYF. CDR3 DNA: TGTGCCAGCAGCGTAAGAGGGGGCGTAAGCACAGATACGCAGTATTTT.

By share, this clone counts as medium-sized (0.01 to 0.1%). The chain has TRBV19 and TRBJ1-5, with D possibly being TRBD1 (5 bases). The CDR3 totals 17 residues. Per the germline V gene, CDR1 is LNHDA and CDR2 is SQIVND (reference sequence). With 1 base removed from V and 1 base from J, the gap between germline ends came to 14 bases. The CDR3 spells CASSIGRIGASNQPQHF. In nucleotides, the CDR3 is TGTGCCAGTAGTATAGGCAGGATTGGGGCAAGCAATCAGCCCCAGCATTTT.

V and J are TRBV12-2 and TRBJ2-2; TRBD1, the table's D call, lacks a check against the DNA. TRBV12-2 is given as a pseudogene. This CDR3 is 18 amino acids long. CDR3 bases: TGTGCAAGTCGCTGGGGGCCTTGGGCAGCTTCGGGCACCGGGGAGCTGTTTTTT. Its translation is CASRWGPWAASGTGELFF.

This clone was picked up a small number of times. In nucleotides, the CDR3 is TGTGCCAGCAGGAATAAGGAGACCCAGTACTTC. Protein product: CASRNKETQYF. The chain is built from TRBV7-9 and TRBJ2-5; no reliable D call. The CDR3 has 11 residues. CDR1 and CDR2 (germline): SEHNR, FQNEAQ (reference sequence). Between the trimmed V and J ends, which lost 6 bases and 5 bases, there was a span of 7 bases.

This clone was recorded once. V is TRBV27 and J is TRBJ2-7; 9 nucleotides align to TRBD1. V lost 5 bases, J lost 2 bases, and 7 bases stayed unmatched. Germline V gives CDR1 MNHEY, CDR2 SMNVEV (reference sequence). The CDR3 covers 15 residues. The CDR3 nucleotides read TGTGCCAGCAGTCGAAACGGGGACAGGGCCTACGAGCAGTACTTC. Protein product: CASSRNGDRAYEQYF.